The entry below describes one TCR beta chain. Its antigen is as yet unknown. The data are from a study of shared clonotypes between healthy human individuals. Study summary: CD8 memory received one plate per donor, CD8 naive two, CD4 memory three and CD4 naive three.

Sequencing used immunoSEQ multiplex PCR; TCRdb keeps in-frame clones, though not all of them. The sample lists about 700,000 clones, roughly 70% seen once, with approximately 1.8% in the top ten. Germline trimming cut 2 bases from V and 1 base from J; bases unmatched to any gene: 9. Germline lookup yields CDR1 SGDLS and CDR2 YYNGEE. The CDR3 is made up of 19 amino acids. Findings and limits, study-wide: Only blood was sampled; tissue repertoires likely differ. Larger richness was generally estimated for naive than memory subsets. Between several donors, naive CD4 clonotypes were shared at a level of about 5%.

The receptor was isolated from a woman aged 25 to 45 in good health. Sequencing was performed on memory CD4+ T cells sorted from blood. Subset indicated: CD45RA-negative fraction. The V and J genes are TRBV9 and TRBJ2-1, with 13 bases that match TRBD2. The CDR3 region is CASSVGLAGAPISYNEQFF. The CDR3 nucleotides are TGTGCCAGCAGCGTTGGACTAGCGGGAGCCCCCATTTCCTACAATGAGCAGTTCTTC.